The 24 T cell receptor beta chains below were found in one sample sequenced in a study of blood T cell repertoires in COVID-19. TCRdb's copy holds only in-frame clones and misses some; the assay was immunoSEQ multiplex PCR. There are over 200,000 clones in the sample; more than 75% occur only once, and around 15% lies in the top ten. Specimen: PBMCs or T cells enriched from blood (not recorded which). The receptor set was obtained from a man aged 18 to 30 who had recovered from COVID-19.

This chain connects TRBV7-3 to TRBJ1-1; D gene uncertain. This CDR3 is 13 amino acids long. Trimming removed 5 bases at V and 4 bases at J, with 11 bases between. Germline V gene data show CDR1 as SGHTA and CDR2 as FQGTGA. CDR3 nucleotide sequence: TGTGCCAGCAGCCCCGGTAGATTCACTGAAGCTTTCTTT. Its protein is CASSPGRFTEAFF.

V is TRBV9 and J is TRBJ1-3, with 9 bases aligning to TRBD1. The V gene's germline CDR1 is SGDLS and CDR2 YYNGEE. Trimming cost V 4 bases and J 3 bases; bases outside gene matches: 5. CDR3 length equals 15 residues. DNA for the CDR3: TGTGCCAGCAGCCCGGGACAGGGCTTTGGAAACACCATATATTTT. Residues: CASSPGQGFGNTIYF.

CDR3 residues: CASSRGAGNEQYF. CDR3 DNA sequence: TGTGCCAGCAGCCGGGGTGCCGGGAACGAGCAGTACTTC. The V and J genes are TRBV6-4 and TRBJ2-7; maybe TRBD2 (5 bases). The CDR3 loop spans 13 amino acids. The V end lost 6 bases, the J end lost 5 bases, and 14 bases lay between the germline ends. In germline, CDR1 is MRHNA, CDR2 SNTAGT.

This clone was recorded a few times. CDR3 protein: CASSLVAGARYNEQFF. Here the CDR3 DNA reads TGTGCCAGCAGCTTAGTTGCGGGGGCCCGCTACAATGAGCAGTTCTTC. The chain is built from TRBV5-4 and TRBJ2-1; weak D call: TRBD2 (7 bases). Trimming stripped 2 bases from V and 3 bases from J, with 15 bases between. The CDR3 runs 16 residues. CDR1 and CDR2 (germline): SGHNT, YYREEE (reference sequence).

The rearrangement links TRBV18 to TRBJ1-4; 7 nucleotides match TRBD1. The trim removed 4 bases at V and 8 bases at J, leaving 4 bases unmatched. The CDR3 is 13 residues long. Germline V gene data show CDR1 as KGHSH and CDR2 as LQKENI. CDR3 nucleotide sequence: TGTGCCAGCTCACTCCGGGACAGAGAAAAACTGTTTTTT. Protein sequence: CASSLRDREKLFF.

This chain joins TRBV19 and TRBJ2-3; 7 bases map to TRBD2. The CDR3 totals 17 residues. CDR1 is LNHDA, CDR2 SQIVND, per germline (reference sequence). Germline trimming cut 6 bases from V and 4 bases from J; bases unmatched to any gene: 16. CDR3 sequence: CASSDPRGGGSSDTQYF. The DNA for the CDR3 is TGTGCCAGTAGCGATCCGAGGGGCGGGGGAAGTTCAGATACGCAGTATTTT. Full variable domain (missing parts from reference TRBV19 and TRBJ2-3): DGGITQSPKYLFRKEGQNVTLSCEQNLNHDAMYWYRQDPGQGLRLIYYSQIVNDFQKGDIAEGYSVSREKKESFPLTVTSAQKNPTAFYLCASSDPRGGGSSDTQYFGPGTRLTVL.

The rearrangement joins TRBV18 to TRBJ1-2, with D unclear. The V end was cut by 6 bases, the J end by 1 base, with 12 bases between. In germline, CDR1 is KGHSH, CDR2 LQKENI. The CDR3 sequence is 14 residues long. The CDR3 DNA sequence: TGTGCCAGCTCGCCCCGTCGAGATAACTATGGCTACACCTTC. This encodes CASSPRRDNYGYTF.

This chain joins TRBV27 and TRBJ2-1, with 12 bases that match TRBD2. Germline CDR1 and CDR2: MNHEY and SMNVEV (reference sequence). This CDR3 contains 15 residues. Unmatched junction bases numbered 4, after V lost 4 bases and J lost 6 bases. The CDR3 DNA sequence: TGTGCCAGCAGTTCGATGACTAGCGGGAGCAATGAGCAGTTCTTC. This encodes CASSSMTSGSNEQFF.

V is TRBV6-5 and J is TRBJ1-3; weak D call: TRBD1 (5 bases). Germline V gene lookup returns CDR1 MNHEY and CDR2 SVGAGI. V lost 7 bases and J lost 8, with 18 bases in between. The CDR3 covers 14 residues. The CDR3 DNA is TGTGCCAGCACCCAGAGGGGAGGCCCTCACACCATATATTTT. It is translated as CASTQRGGPHTIYF.

This chain connects TRBV10-3 to TRBJ2-1; D unclear. Per germline, CDR1 ENHRY and CDR2 SYGVKD. V lost 0 bases and J 5 bases, leaving 8 bases between the germline ends. This CDR3 is 14 amino acids long. DNA of the CDR3: TGTGCCATCAGTGAGTCCGTAGCAGACAATGAGCAGTTCTTC. Its translation is CAISESVADNEQFF.

The chain employs TRBV15 and TRBJ2-1; TRBD2 agrees at 10 bases. The CDR3 loop spans 18 amino acids. J was trimmed by 7 bases and V by 0 bases; bases with no gene match: 12. Germline assignment: CDR1 LNHNV and CDR2 YYDKDF (reference sequence). CDR3 bases: TGTGCCACCAGCAGAGATCGGAGCGGGGGGGCTGAGGGGAATGAGCAGTTCTTC. Its protein is CATSRDRSGGAEGNEQFF.

The chain has TRBV18 and TRBJ2-7, with 10 bases aligning to TRBD1. The CDR3 sequence is 18 residues long. V shed 6 bases and J 7 bases; nucleotides not matched to a gene: 21. Germline V gene sequence: CDR1 KGHSH, CDR2 LQKENI. The CDR3 spells CASSLNSGTGVRSSEQYF. The CDR3 region has the DNA TGTGCCAGCTCGCTAAACTCCGGGACAGGGGTTAGAAGTTCGGAGCAGTACTTC.

This clone was seen more than once but under ten times. This chain joins TRBV5-1 and TRBJ1-6; D perhaps matches TRBD1 (5 bases). V dropped 1 base and J dropped 4 bases, with 6 bases sitting between them. CDR1 and CDR2 from the germline V gene are SGHRS and YFSETQ. This CDR3 comprises 14 residues. The chain's CDR3 is CASSLTGYNSPLHF. For the CDR3, the DNA is TGCGCCAGCAGCTTGACAGGTTATAATTCACCCCTCCACTTT.

This chain links TRBV5-5 with TRBJ2-7; TRBD1 agrees at 7 bases. The CDR3 length is 19 residues. CDR1 is SGHKS and CDR2 is YYEKEE in the germline V gene (reference sequence). J gave up 7 bases and V 4 bases, and 26 bases lay outside the gene matches. CDR3 nucleotide sequence: TGTGCCAGCAGCCCCCCGGGGCAGGGGGTAGGAGGTTCAGGGTTGGAGCAGTACTTC. It specifies CASSPPGQGVGGSGLEQYF. Combining the CDR3 with reference TRBV5-5 and TRBJ2-7 gives the whole variable domain DAGVTQSPTHLIKTRGQQVTLRCSPISGHKSVSWYQQVLGQGPQFIFQYYEKEERGRGNFPDRFSARQFPNYSSELNVNALLLGDSALYLCASSPPGQGVGGSGLEQYFGPGTRLTVT.

With respect to this clone: At one end, the junction sequence differs from germline, possibly due to a read error. V and J are TRBV5-1 and TRBJ2-7, with a possible D match to TRBD1 (5 bases). Germline lookup yields CDR1 SGHRS and CDR2 YFSETQ. This CDR3 is built from 14 residues. The CDR3 bases are TGCGCCAGTAGCTTAGGACACAGCTCCTACGAGCAGTACTTC. Its protein is CASSLGHSSYEQYF.

The rearrangement links TRBV11-2 to TRBJ1-1; 7 positions match TRBD1. V was pared by 4 bases and J by 4 bases, with 3 bases of the junction left unmatched. CDR3 length: 13 amino acids. Germline V CDR1 and CDR2: SGHAT, FQNNGV. CDR3 sequence (DNA): TGTGCCAGCAGCTGGGACAGCAGCACTGAAGCTTTCTTT. It encodes CASSWDSSTEAFF.

The chain couples TRBV7-9 to TRBJ1-1; no clear D. The germline gives CDR1 SEHNR, CDR2 FQNEAQ (reference sequence). The V gene lost 4 bases and the J gene lost 1 base, with 7 bases spanning the gap. The CDR3 covers 13 residues. Here the CDR3 DNA reads TGTGCCAGCAGCTCCGGGTCGAACACTGAAGCTTTCTTT. It codes for CASSSGSNTEAFF.

The chain has TRBV5-1 and TRBJ2-7; 10 bases agree with TRBD2. Germline-derived CDR1 and CDR2 are SGHRS and YFSETQ. Trimming took 4 bases from V and 3 from J; bases not matched to a gene: 4. The CDR3 totals 14 residues. The CDR3 DNA is TGCGCCAGCAGCGCGACTAGCGGGTACTACGAGCAGTACTTC. The encoded protein is CASSATSGYYEQYF.

The rearrangement links TRBV7-9 to TRBJ2-2, with TRBD2 matching 9 bases. Germline V gene data show CDR1 as SEHNR and CDR2 as FQNEAQ (reference sequence). With V trimmed by 3 bases and J by 2 bases, 10 bases remained unmatched. The CDR3 runs 18 residues. The CDR3 region is CASSFFRSGRTNTGELFF. CDR3 in DNA: TGTGCCAGCAGCTTCTTTCGAAGCGGGAGGACAAACACCGGGGAGCTGTTTTTT.

Only a few counts were recorded for this clone. The CDR3 sequence: CASRGTSASAKNIQYF. The CDR3, as DNA: TGTGCCAGCAGAGGGACTAGCGCCTCAGCCAAAAACATTCAGTACTTC. The chain uses TRBV3-1 (or the pseudogene TRBV3-2) and TRBJ2-4, with 10 nucleotides matching TRBD2. Germline assignment: CDR1 LGHDT and CDR2 YNNKEL (reference sequence). The V segment lost 6 bases and the J segment 0 bases; nucleotides outside the gene matches: 5. CDR3 length equals 16 residues.

The chain is built from TRBV10-3 and TRBJ2-4, with no clear D. From germline, CDR1 is ENHRY and CDR2 SYGVKD. The V end lost 2 bases, the J end lost 0 bases, and 8 bases lay between the germline ends. This CDR3 is 15 amino acids long. The CDR3 region is CAISEDKLAKNIQYF. The CDR3 nucleotides are TGTGCCATCAGTGAGGACAAACTAGCCAAAAACATTCAGTACTTC.

This chain links TRBV28 with TRBJ1-5; 9 bases are shared with TRBD1. The junction had 9 bases not matched to a gene; V was cut back by 7 bases and J by 5 bases. Germline V CDR1 and CDR2: MDHEN, SYDVKM. CDR3 length: 15 amino acids. CDR3: CASTYPGTGYQPQHF. CDR3 DNA sequence: TGTGCCAGCACTTACCCCGGGACAGGGTATCAGCCCCAGCATTTT.

This chain uses TRBV27 with TRBJ1-2; D call uncertain. Germline loops: CDR1 MNHEY, CDR2 SMNVEV (reference sequence). Trimming shortened V by 7 bases and J by 4 bases, and 16 bases separated the two germline ends. This CDR3 region has 14 residues. The CDR3 nucleotides read TGTGCCAGCAAAGCCACGGAGGACCCCTATGGCTACACCTTC. Its translation: CASKATEDPYGYTF.

This rearrangement joins TRBV10-1 to TRBJ2-2; D is perhaps TRBD1 (6 bases). The CDR3 consists of 17 residues. V was pared by 6 bases and J by 2 bases, with 19 bases between. Germline V gives CDR1 WNHNN, CDR2 SYGVQD (reference sequence). CDR3 protein: CASSDLPGTSNTGELFF. In DNA, the CDR3 is TGCGCCAGCAGCGATCTACCCGGGACATCTAACACCGGGGAGCTGTTTTTT.